The source of this TCR beta chain is a study of identical twins. V shed 6 bases and J shed 1 base, with 10 bases lying between them. The CDR3 is 13 amino acids. In germline, CDR1 is SGDLS, CDR2 YYNGEE. Many counts were recorded for this clonotype. TCRdb re-analysed the 5' RACE reads in MiXCR, keeping a single row per CDR3 protein. Of 150,000 or so distinct CDR3 sequences listed, around 3.5% are singletons. The specimen was memory T cells sorted from blood. The clonotype originates from a man aged 18 to 29 in good health. The chain uses TRBV9 and TRBJ1-1; D unclear. Written as DNA, the CDR3 is TGTGCCAGCACTAGTCCGCCGAACACTGAAGCTTTCTTT. Residues: CASTSPPNTEAFF. Variable domain in full (rest from reference TRBV9 and TRBJ1-1): DSGVTQTPKHLITATGQRVTLRCSPRSGDLSVYWYQQSLDQGLQFLIQYYNGEERAKGNILERFSAQQFPDLHSELNLSSLELGDSALYFCASTSPPNTEAFFGQGTRLTVV.